A single sample is the source of the 22 T cell receptor beta chains below, sequenced in a study of Ad26.COV2.S vaccination and SARS-CoV-2 variants. Described treatment: some 19 received Ad26.COV2.S at low or high dose, single or two shots; several received placebo; per-sample allocation not given. Sampling was done on day 63 after the first vaccine or placebo injection. Clones were sequenced by immunoSEQ multiplex PCR, and TCRdb holds only the in-frame ones, with some missing. The sample carries some 350,000 clones, approximately 81% recorded once. Sequencing was performed on peripheral blood, taken in a trial of Ad26.COV2.S vaccine versus placebo. All receptors derive from a person between 18 and 59 years old who received the Ad26.COV2.S COVID-19 vaccine or a placebo.

The chain uses TRBV2 and TRBJ2-7; 8 bases match TRBD2. V was pared by 2 bases and J by 3 bases, with 12 bases of the junction left unmatched. Germline CDR1 SNHLY, CDR2 FYNNEI. The CDR3 covers 17 residues. In DNA, the CDR3 is TGTGCCAGCAGTGAATGGGGGGGAGAGGGGACTAGCTACGAGCAGTACTTC. It translates to CASSEWGGEGTSYEQYF.

The rearrangement joins TRBV3-1 (or the pseudogene TRBV3-2) to TRBJ2-7; the D is unclear. From germline, CDR1 is LGHDT and CDR2 YNNKEL (reference sequence). This CDR3 comprises 15 residues. The V end lost 0 bases, the J end lost 0 bases, and 9 bases lay between the germline ends. CDR3 loop: CASSQDMTASYEQYF. The CDR3 bases are TGTGCCAGCAGCCAAGATATGACGGCCTCCTACGAGCAGTACTTC.

This clone was counted only a few times. Here the CDR3 DNA reads TGTGCCAGCAGCGTGACAGCTAACACTGAAGCTTTCTTT. It encodes CASSVTANTEAFF. The chain has TRBV6-4 and TRBJ1-1, with D possibly being TRBD1 (5 bases). The germline CDR1 and CDR2 sequences are MRHNA and SNTAGT. The ends were cut back, 6 bases at V and 2 bases at J, with 10 bases in the middle. This CDR3 region has 13 residues.

This chain uses TRBV5-1 with TRBJ2-5; no clear D. The CDR3 has 12 amino acids. Trimming took off 4 bases at V and 5 bases at J, with 9 bases between the two ends. Germline CDR1 SGHRS, CDR2 YFSETQ. The CDR3 here is CASSLTLETQYF. The CDR3 DNA follows: TGCGCCAGCAGCCTAACTTTGGAGACCCAGTACTTC.

The V and J genes are TRBV4-3 and TRBJ2-3; either TRBD1 or TRBD2 may fit D (5 bases each). The CDR3 covers 16 residues. V lost 1 base to trimming and J lost 0 bases, with 11 bases between them. Germline lookup yields CDR1 LGHNA and CDR2 YSLEER. The CDR3 DNA sequence: TGCGCCAGCAGCCAAGGGGGGACCACTAGCACAGATACGCAGTATTTT. Residues: CASSQGGTTSTDTQYF.

V and J are TRBV20-1 and TRBJ1-1, with D possibly TRBD1 on 6 matching bases. CDR1 and CDR2 (germline): DFQATT, SNEGSKA (reference sequence). This CDR3 has 15 residues. With 3 bases removed from V and 4 bases from J, the gap between germline ends came to 18 bases. CDR3 loop: CSASPRGGPATEAFF. CDR3 nucleotide sequence: TGCAGTGCTAGTCCTAGGGGGGGGCCGGCCACTGAAGCTTTCTTT.

V usage is TRBV5-8 and J usage is TRBJ2-1; D ambiguous. The germline V gene has CDR1 SGHTS and CDR2 YDEGEE. CDR3 length equals 14 residues. V was pared by 1 base and J by 3 bases, with 8 bases between. The DNA of the CDR3 is TGTGCCAGCAGCTTGAGGCACCTCTACAATGAGCAGTTCTTC. Its protein is CASSLRHLYNEQFF.

This clone has only one observation. The chain links TRBV7-8 to TRBJ1-3; no firm D call. The germline V gene encodes CDR1 SGHVS and CDR2 FQNEAQ. The CDR3 consists of 13 residues. The V and J ends lost 10 bases and 3 bases respectively, with 13 bases between them. The CDR3 DNA sequence: TGTGCCACCAGGCCCGTTTTTGGAAACACCATATATTTT. Amino acid sequence: CATRPVFGNTIYF. The full variable domain, completed using reference TRBV7-8 and TRBJ1-3, is GAGVSQSPRYKVAKRGQDVALRCDPISGHVSLFWYQQALGQGPEFLTYFQNEAQLDKSGLPSDRFFAERPEGSVSTLKIQRTQQEDSAVYLCATRPVFGNTIYFGEGSWLTVV.

The genes are TRBV3-1 (or the pseudogene TRBV3-2) and TRBJ1-1, with a tentative D call TRBD1 (5 bases). The CDR3 loop spans 16 amino acids. V was clipped by 4 bases and J by 2 bases, with 17 bases between them. The germline gives CDR1 LGHDT, CDR2 YNNKEL (reference sequence). CDR3 loop: CASSLSLTGPNTEAFF. In DNA, the CDR3 is TGTGCCAGCAGCCTTTCTCTGACGGGACCCAACACTGAAGCTTTCTTT.

V usage is TRBV11-3 and J usage is TRBJ2-7; possibly TRBD1 or TRBD2 for D (6 bases each). This CDR3 has 13 amino acids. CDR1 and CDR2 from the germline V gene are SGHNT and YENEEA. V shed 3 bases and J shed 3 bases, with 9 bases lying between them. The CDR3 loop reads CASSLGGFYEQYF. Here the CDR3 DNA reads TGTGCCAGCAGCTTGGGGGGCTTCTACGAGCAGTACTTC. Filled out from reference TRBV11-3 and TRBJ2-7, the complete variable domain reads EAGVVQSPRYKIIEKKQPVAFWCNPISGHNTLYWYLQNLGQGPELLIRYENEEAVDDSQLPKDRFSAERLKGVDSTLKIQPAELGDSAVYLCASSLGGFYEQYFGPGTRLTVT.

The gene calls are TRBV27 and TRBJ1-2; D gene unclear. This CDR3 spans 13 amino acids. V was cut by 5 bases and J by 6 bases, with 13 bases left in between. Germline V gene data show CDR1 as MNHEY and CDR2 as SMNVEV (reference sequence). The DNA of the CDR3 is TGTGCCAGCAGTACCCGCGGTGGGGATGGCTACACCTTC. It encodes CASSTRGGDGYTF.

The V call is TRBV24-1, the J call TRBJ2-3, with 7 bases identical to TRBD2. The ends lost 5 bases at V and 1 base at J; junction bases unmatched: 2. Germline CDR1 KGHDR, CDR2 SFDVKD. The CDR3 consists of 14 residues. The CDR3 coding sequence is TGTGCCACCAGTGTACGGGAGGGCACAGATACGCAGTATTTT. It encodes CATSVREGTDTQYF.

The chain uses TRBV5-4 and TRBJ2-3; possibly TRBD1 or TRBD2 for D (6 bases each). This CDR3 has 14 residues. From germline, CDR1 is SGHNT and CDR2 YYREEE (reference sequence). The V end lost 1 base, the J end lost 4 bases, and 10 bases lay between the germline ends. CDR3 sequence (DNA): TGTGCCAGCAGCTTGCCCGGGGGCGCAGATACGCAGTATTTT. Encoded protein: CASSLPGGADTQYF.

The genes are TRBV29-1 and TRBJ1-2; D not certain. V lost 0 bases, J lost 5 bases, and 13 bases lay in between. From germline, CDR1 is SQVTM and CDR2 ANQGSEA. The CDR3 contains 14 residues. The CDR3 DNA reads TGCAGCGTTGAAGACGAGACCTACAATTATGGCTACACCTTC. It translates to CSVEDETYNYGYTF.

This clone was picked up one time. The V gene is TRBV6-2 or TRBV6-3, the J gene TRBJ2-3, with D possibly matching TRBD1 (5 bases). Germline CDR1 reads MNHEY; CDR2 reads SVGEGT. The CDR3 loop spans 17 amino acids. V shed 3 bases and J shed 0 bases, with 16 bases lying between them. DNA for the CDR3: TGTGCCAGCAGTTATTGGGGTATCAGGGCTAGCACAGATACGCAGTATTTT. Translation gives CASSYWGIRASTDTQYF.

V and J are TRBV11-2 and TRBJ1-5; D not resolved. CDR3 length: 15 residues. Trimming removed 0 bases at V and 5 bases at J, with 11 bases between. The V gene's germline CDR1 is SGHAT and CDR2 FQNNGV. In DNA, the CDR3 is TGTGCCAGCAGCTTAGATGGAAATCCCTATCAGCCCCAGCATTTT. Its translation: CASSLDGNPYQPQHF.

About this clone: Other DNA variants within this sample encode the same CDR3. The V gene is TRBV10-3, the J gene TRBJ2-2; the D gene is possibly TRBD1 (6 bases). The germline V and J ends were trimmed by 0 bases and 8 bases, with 7 bases remaining between them. The V gene's germline CDR1 is ENHRY and CDR2 SYGVKD. The CDR3 consists of 13 residues. The CDR3 reads CAISESGTGELFF. The CDR3 DNA sequence: TGTGCCATCAGTGAGTCAGGGACAGGGGAGCTGTTTTTT.

The rearrangement links TRBV18 to TRBJ1-2; D might be TRBD1 (5 bases). Germline CDR1 reads KGHSH; CDR2 reads LQKENI. Trimming stripped 2 bases from V and 2 bases from J, with 12 bases between. The CDR3 has 15 amino acids. DNA of the CDR3: TGTGCCAGCTCACCATCGGTCAGGGCAAACTATGGCTACACCTTC. Protein sequence: CASSPSVRANYGYTF.

The V gene is TRBV6-2 or TRBV6-3, the J gene TRBJ1-5; D is unclear. The CDR3 has 14 residues. In germline, CDR1 is MNHEY, CDR2 SVGEGT. V lost 4 bases and J 6 bases, leaving 13 bases between the germline ends. The CDR3 here is CASSSLSSIQPQHF. For the CDR3, the DNA is TGTGCCAGCAGTTCTTTGAGCTCAATTCAGCCCCAGCATTTT.

The chain combines TRBV10-1 with TRBJ2-3, with D uncertain. V shed 0 bases and J shed 7 bases, with 5 bases lying between them. CDR3 size: 12 residues. Germline values: CDR1 WNHNN, CDR2 SYGVQD (reference sequence). The DNA for the CDR3 is TGCGCCAGCAGTGAGTCGAAAAATACGCAGTATTTT. It encodes CASSESKNTQYF.

This chain connects TRBV9 to TRBJ1-1; no definite D call. Trimming pared 0 bases from V and 1 base from J, leaving 7 bases between. The CDR3 is 14 amino acids. Germline V gene lookup returns CDR1 SGDLS and CDR2 YYNGEE. This chain's CDR3 is CASSVVPGNTEAFF. Written as DNA, the CDR3 is TGTGCCAGCAGCGTAGTTCCAGGGAACACTGAAGCTTTCTTT.

The chain couples TRBV7-8 to TRBJ2-3; unclear D gene. The V gene's germline CDR1 is SGHVS and CDR2 FQNEAQ. With 10 bases removed from V and 5 bases from J, the gap between germline ends came to 22 bases. The CDR3 has 15 amino acids. The CDR3 sequence is CANSVGASGRDTQYF. The CDR3 DNA is TGTGCCAACTCGGTCGGTGCGTCAGGAAGAGATACGCAGTATTTT.